The sequence of this TCR beta chain was determined in a study of CD8 T cells in Susac syndrome. The RNA input was about 0.5 to 1 ug, and it was reverse transcribed with random hexamers. In TCRdb, the immunoSEQ multiplex PCR reads were re-called with MiXCR into one record per CDR3 protein. Of 140,000 or so distinct CDR3 sequences listed, around 96% are singletons. CD8+ and CD4+ blood T cells underwent TCR beta sequencing. TEMRA cells were enriched by FACS, while CD8+ and CD4+ T cells were obtained through a negative isolation that was performed magnetically. Germline CDR1 reads MNHEY; CDR2 reads SVGAGI. CDR3 length: 15 residues. The V gene lost 6 bases and the J gene lost 3 bases, with 18 bases spanning the gap.

The source is a human donor with multiple sclerosis. The sequencing input was CD4+ T cells from PBMCs. The V gene is TRBV6-5, the J gene TRBJ2-7; D not resolved. Here the CDR3 DNA reads TGTGCCAGCAGGGACGGAGCTTTGGGCCTCTACGAGCAGTACTTC. It translates to CASRDGALGLYEQYF.